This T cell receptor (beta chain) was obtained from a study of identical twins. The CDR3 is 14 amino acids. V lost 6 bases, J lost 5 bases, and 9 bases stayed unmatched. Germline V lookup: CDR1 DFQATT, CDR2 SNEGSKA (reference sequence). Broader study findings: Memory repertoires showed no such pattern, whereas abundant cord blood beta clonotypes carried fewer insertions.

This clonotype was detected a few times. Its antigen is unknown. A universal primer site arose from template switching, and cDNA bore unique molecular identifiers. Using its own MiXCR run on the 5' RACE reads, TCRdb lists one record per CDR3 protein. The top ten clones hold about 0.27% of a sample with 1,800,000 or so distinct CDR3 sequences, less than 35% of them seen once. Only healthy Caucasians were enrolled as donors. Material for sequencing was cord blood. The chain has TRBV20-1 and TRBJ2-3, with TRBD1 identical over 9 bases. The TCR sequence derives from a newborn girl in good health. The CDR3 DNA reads TGCAGTGCCTATGACAGGGGGAAGGAAGATACGCAGTATTTT. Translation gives CSAYDRGKEDTQYF.